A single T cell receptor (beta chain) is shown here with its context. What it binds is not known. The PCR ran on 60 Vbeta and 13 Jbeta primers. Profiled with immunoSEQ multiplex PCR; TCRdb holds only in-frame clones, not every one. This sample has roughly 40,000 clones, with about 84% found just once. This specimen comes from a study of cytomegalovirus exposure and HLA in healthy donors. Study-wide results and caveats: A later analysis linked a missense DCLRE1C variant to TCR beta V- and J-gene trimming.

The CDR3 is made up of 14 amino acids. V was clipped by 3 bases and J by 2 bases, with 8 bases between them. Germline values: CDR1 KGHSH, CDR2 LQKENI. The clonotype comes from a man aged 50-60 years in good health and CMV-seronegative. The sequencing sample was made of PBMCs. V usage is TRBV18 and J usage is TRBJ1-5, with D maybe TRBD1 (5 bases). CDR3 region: CASSPGRGNQPQHF. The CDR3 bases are TGTGCCAGCTCACCCGGCAGGGGCAATCAGCCCCAGCATTTT.